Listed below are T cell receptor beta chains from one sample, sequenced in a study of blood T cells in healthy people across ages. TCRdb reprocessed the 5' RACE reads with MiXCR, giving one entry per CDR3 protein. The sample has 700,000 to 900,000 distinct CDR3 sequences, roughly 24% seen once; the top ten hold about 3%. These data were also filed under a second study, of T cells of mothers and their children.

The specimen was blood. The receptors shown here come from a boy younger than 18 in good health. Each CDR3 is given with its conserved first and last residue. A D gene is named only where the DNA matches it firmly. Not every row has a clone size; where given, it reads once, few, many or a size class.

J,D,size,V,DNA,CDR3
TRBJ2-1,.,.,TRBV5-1,TGCGCCTGCAGCTTGTCTGCCAGTACCTACAATGAGCAGTTCTTC,CACSLSASTYNEQFF
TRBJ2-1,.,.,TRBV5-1,TGCGCCAGCAGCTTGGGAGGCGGGGCTTTCGGAAATGAGCAGTTCTTC,CASSLGGGAFGNEQFF
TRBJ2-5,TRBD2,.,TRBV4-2,TGTGCCAGCAGCCAAGGCGGGGGGGGGTACCAAGAGACCCAGTACTTC,CASSQGGGGYQETQYF
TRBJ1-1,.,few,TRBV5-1,TGCGCCAGCAGCGGGCAAAACACTGAAGCTTTCTTT,CASSGQNTEAFF
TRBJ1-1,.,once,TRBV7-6,TGTGCCAGCAGCTTCAATACCAACACTGAAGCTTTCTTT,CASSFNTNTEAFF
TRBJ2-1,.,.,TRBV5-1,TGCGCCAGCAACAGGGCCGACAATGAGCAGTTCTTC,CASNRADNEQFF
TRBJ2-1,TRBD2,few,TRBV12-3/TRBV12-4,TGTGCCAGCACCTTTAGGCCTAGCGGATACAATGAGCAGTTCTTC,CASTFRPSGYNEQFF
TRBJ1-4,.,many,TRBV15,TGTGCCACCAGCAGAGCGGGGGTCACTAATGAAAAACTGTTTTTT,CATSRAGVTNEKLFF
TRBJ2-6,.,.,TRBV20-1,TGCAGTGCTAGTCATGGCTCTCTGGGGCCCAACGTCCTGACTTTC,CSASHGSLGPNVLTF
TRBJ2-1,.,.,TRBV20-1,TGCAGTGCCCAAGGGTCTAGCTACAATGAGCAGTTCTTC,CSAQGSSYNEQFF
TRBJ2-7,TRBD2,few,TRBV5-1,TGCACCAGCAGCTTGGTGGTAGCGGGGAACAACGAGCAGTACTTC,CTSSLVVAGNNEQYF
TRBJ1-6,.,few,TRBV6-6,TGTGCCAGCAGCCGACAGGCAGTCAATTCACCCCTCCACTTT,CASSRQAVNSPLHF
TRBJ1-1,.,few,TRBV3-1,TGTGCCAGCAGCCAAGAACTGTCGGTAACTGAAGCTTTCTTT,CASSQELSVTEAFF
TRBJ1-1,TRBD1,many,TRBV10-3,TGTGCCATCAGTGAGTCGACAGGGAGTAACACTGAAGCTTTCTTT,CAISESTGSNTEAFF
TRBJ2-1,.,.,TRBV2,TGTGCCAGCAGTGATATGGGACTTTCTGTTAGCTCCTACAATGAGCAGTTCTTC,CASSDMGLSVSSYNEQFF
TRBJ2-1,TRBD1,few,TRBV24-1,TGTGCCACCAGTGAGGTGGGACAGTACAATGAGCAGTTCTTC,CATSEVGQYNEQFF
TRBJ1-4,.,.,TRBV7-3,TGTGCCAGCAGCTCAAATCGACAGTTTCCAACTAATGAAAAACTGTTTTTT,CASSSNRQFPTNEKLFF
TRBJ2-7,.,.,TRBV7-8,TGTGCCAGCAGCTCAGGACGGACGGGTATGAGTGAGCAGTACTTC,CASSSGRTGMSEQYF
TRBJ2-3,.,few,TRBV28,TGTGCCAGCAGTTTTGTTCATAGCACAGATACGCAGTATTTT,CASSFVHSTDTQYF
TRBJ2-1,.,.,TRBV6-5,TGTGCCAGCAGTTATTCCCCGCCGGGGGGCCCCTACAATGAGCAGTTCTTC,CASSYSPPGGPYNEQFF
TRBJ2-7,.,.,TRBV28,TGTGCCAGCCGAACTCTAAGTTCGGAGCAGTACTTC,CASRTLSSEQYF
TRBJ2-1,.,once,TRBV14,TGTGCCAGCAGCCAGATGGGGCGGGGACGGTTTAAGAATGAGCAGTTCTTC,CASSQMGRGRFKNEQFF
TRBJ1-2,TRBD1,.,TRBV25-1,TGTGCCAGCAGTGCGCAGCATGGACAGGGGGACCACTATGGCTACACCTTC,CASSAQHGQGDHYGYTF
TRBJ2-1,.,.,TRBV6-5,TGTGCCAGCAGCCAATGGGGGGATCAATACAATGAGCAGTTCTTC,CASSQWGDQYNEQFF
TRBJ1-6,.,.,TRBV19,TGTGCCAGTAGTATAGAAGGCAGGAATTCACCCCTCCACTTT,CASSIEGRNSPLHF
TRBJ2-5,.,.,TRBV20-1,TGCAGTGCTTCGGACCAGCAAGAGACCCAGTACTTC,CSASDQQETQYF
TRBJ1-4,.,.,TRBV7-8,TGTGCCAGCAGCTTAGTGGCCGGGACTACTCTCGAAAAACTGTTTTTT,CASSLVAGTTLEKLFF